These 3 T cell receptor beta chains were all obtained from the same sample, sequenced in a study of hypomethylating agent response in myelodysplastic syndrome. This table comes from immunoSEQ multiplex PCR, and its TCRdb copy is limited to in-frame clones, with some not included. This table holds roughly 9,800 clones, 75% to 85% found once. Sequencing used bone marrow, obtained before or after starting hypomethylating agent treatment for myelodysplastic syndrome (not recorded which). These receptor sequences come from a human donor with myelodysplastic syndrome.

This clone was counted a few times. The genes are TRBV10-3 and TRBJ2-7; unclear D gene. Trimming took off 0 bases at V and 3 bases at J, with 6 bases between the two ends. This CDR3 contains 13 residues. Germline V gene lookup returns CDR1 ENHRY and CDR2 SYGVKD. In DNA form, the CDR3 reads TGTGCCATCAGTGAGTCGGACGGCTACGAGCAGTACTTC. Amino acid sequence: CAISESDGYEQYF.

The rearrangement uses TRBV30 and TRBJ1-3; D unclear. The V gene's germline CDR1 is GTSNPN and CDR2 SVGIG (reference sequence). The V end was cut by 0 bases, the J end by 0 bases, with 6 bases between. The CDR3 is made up of 14 amino acids. As DNA, the CDR3 is TGTGCCTGGAGTGTAGGAGGCTCTGGAAACACCATATATTTT. This translates into CAWSVGGSGNTIYF.

This clone was found a few times. The chain uses TRBV5-6 and TRBJ2-1, with D perhaps being TRBD1 or TRBD2 (5 bases each). The length of the CDR3 is 17 residues. V was shortened by 1 base and J by 2 bases, with 16 bases between the two germline ends. Germline values: CDR1 SGHDT, CDR2 YYEEEE. The CDR3 loop reads CASSLFGTTLTYNEQFF. CDR3 sequence (DNA): TGTGCCAGCAGCTTGTTCGGGACGACCCTTACCTACAATGAGCAGTTCTTC.